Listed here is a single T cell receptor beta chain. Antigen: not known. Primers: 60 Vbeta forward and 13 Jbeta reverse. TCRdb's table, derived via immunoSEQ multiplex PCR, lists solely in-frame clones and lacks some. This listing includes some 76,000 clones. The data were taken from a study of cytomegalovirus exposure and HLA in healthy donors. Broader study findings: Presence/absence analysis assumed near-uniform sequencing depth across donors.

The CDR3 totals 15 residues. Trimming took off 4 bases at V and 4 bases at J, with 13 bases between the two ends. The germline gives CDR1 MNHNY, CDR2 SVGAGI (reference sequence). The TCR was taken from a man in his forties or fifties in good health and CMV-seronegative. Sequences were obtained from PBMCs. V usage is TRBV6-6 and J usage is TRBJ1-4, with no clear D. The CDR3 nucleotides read TGTGCCAGCAGTTCCCGAGCGGACGTTAATGAAAAACTGTTTTTT. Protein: CASSSRADVNEKLFF.